What follows are 9 T cell receptor beta chains derived from one specimen sequenced in a study of T-cell memory formation after mild COVID-19. TCRdb itself ran the 5' RACE reads through MiXCR, one entry per CDR3 protein. Found here are 120,000 to 150,000 distinct CDR3 sequences, roughly 6.2% of them singletons; the top ten hold just over 2%. Sequencing input: PBMCs or a T cell subset sorted from them (not recorded which). The receptor set was obtained from an adult woman who had mild COVID-19 (a few samples of this study predate the infection). Cell type and time point are not known.

In this sample, this clonotype turned up a few times. The chain's CDR3 is CASNKLRITNTGELFF. The CDR3 DNA sequence: TGTGCCAGCAACAAGCTCAGAATCACGAACACCGGGGAGCTGTTTTTT. The chain recombines TRBV6-2 or TRBV6-3 with TRBJ2-2; unclear D gene. Trimming pared 7 bases from V and 0 bases from J, leaving 15 bases between. This CDR3 is built from 16 residues. From germline, CDR1 is MNHEY and CDR2 SVGEGT.

This clonotype was detected a few times. V gene TRBV29-1 combines with J gene TRBJ2-1; TRBD2 matches at 7 bases. Looked up from germline, CDR1 is SQVTM and CDR2 is ANQGSEA. V lost 5 bases and J lost 4; bases outside the gene matches: 11. The CDR3 totals 15 residues. CDR3 amino acids: CSVIPSGFLYNEQFF. CDR3 DNA: TGCAGCGTTATACCTAGCGGTTTTCTGTACAATGAGCAGTTCTTC.

The sample holds a few counts of this clonotype. The J gene is TRBJ1-1, the V gene TRBV14; D perhaps matches TRBD1 (6 bases). This CDR3 is 16 amino acids long. Deletions cut 4 bases from V and 4 bases from J, with 19 bases between. CDR1 and CDR2 (germline): SGHDN, FVKESK. The CDR3 reads CASSPYRQARGTEAFF. The CDR3 DNA follows: TGTGCCAGCAGCCCCTACCGACAGGCCCGGGGCACTGAAGCTTTCTTT.

This clonotype was seen at least ten times. J is TRBJ2-1 and V is TRBV18; D is unclear. Germline V gene lookup returns CDR1 KGHSH and CDR2 LQKENI. V shed 3 bases and J shed 11 bases, with 14 bases lying between them. The CDR3 contains 13 residues. The chain's CDR3 is CASSPTLASQQFF. The CDR3 DNA reads as TGTGCCAGCTCACCCACTTTGGCATCTCAGCAGTTCTTC.

Ten or more counts support this clonotype. The chain has TRBV12-3 or TRBV12-4 and TRBJ1-2; maybe TRBD1 (6 bases). The CDR3 is 15 amino acids. V was cut by 3 bases and J by 3 bases, with 14 bases left in between. The CDR3 loop reads CASSFWGRADYGYTF. The CDR3 nucleotides are TGTGCCAGCAGTTTCTGGGGGCGGGCGGACTATGGCTACACCTTC.

CDR3 sequence (DNA): TGTGCCAGCAGCCCGAGCGCTAGGGACACTGAAGCTTTCTTT. It translates to CASSPSARDTEAFF. The chain combines TRBV3-1 with TRBJ1-1; D gene uncertain. This CDR3 region has 14 residues. Germline V gives CDR1 LGHDT, CDR2 YNNKEL (reference sequence). V was pared by 4 bases and J by 3 bases, with 12 bases between. Full variable domain (rest looked up from reference TRBV3-1 and TRBJ1-1): DTAVSQTPKYLVTQMGNDKSIKCEQNLGHDTMYWYKQDSKKFLKIMFSYNNKELIINETVPNRFSPKSPDKAHLNLHINSLELGDSAVYFCASSPSARDTEAFFGQGTRLTVV.

This clonotype came up many times. The V call is TRBV5-5, the J call TRBJ1-5, with TRBD1 as a possible D gene (5 bases). Germline CDR1 reads SGHKS; CDR2 reads YYEKEE (reference sequence). The CDR3 covers 16 residues. The V end was cut by 3 bases, the J end by 1 base, with 14 bases between. The CDR3 reads CASSSLPGDSNQPQHF. The CDR3 region has the DNA TGTGCCAGCAGCTCCCTCCCCGGGGACAGCAATCAGCCCCAGCATTTT.

This clonotype occurred a few times. The CDR3 region is CASSPARNIYGYTF. The CDR3 nucleotides read TGTGCCAGCTCCCCGGCCAGAAATATTTATGGCTACACCTTC. The rearrangement links TRBV12-3 or TRBV12-4 to TRBJ1-2; no clear D. The CDR3 is 14 residues long. V lost 8 bases to trimming and J lost 5 bases, with 18 bases between them.

Ten or more counts support this clonotype. The V and J genes are TRBV11-2 and TRBJ1-2; no definite D call. The V end lost 0 bases, the J end lost 0 bases, and 8 bases lay between the germline ends. Germline assignment: CDR1 SGHAT and CDR2 FQNNGV. The CDR3 runs to 15 residues. The CDR3 DNA is TGTGCCAGCAGCTTAGAGGCCGGGACTAACTATGGCTACACCTTC. Translated: CASSLEAGTNYGYTF.